What follows are 29 T cell receptor beta chains derived from one specimen sequenced in a study of cytomegalovirus exposure and HLA in healthy donors. Primers for the PCR totalled 60 Vbeta and 13 Jbeta. The assay was immunoSEQ multiplex PCR, and TCRdb's table has in-frame clones only and misses some. The sample carries over 95,000 clones, approximately 80% recorded once. The material sequenced was PBMCs. These receptors originate from a female donor in good health and CMV-seronegative.

The genes are TRBV6-1 and TRBJ2-3, with TRBD2 as a possible D gene (5 bases). Germline CDR1 MNHNS, CDR2 SASEGT. The CDR3 is made up of 13 amino acids. Trimming removed 2 bases at V and 8 bases at J, with 11 bases between. The CDR3 protein is CASSEFGVATQYF. Here the CDR3 DNA reads TGTGCCAGCAGTGAATTCGGGGTCGCTACGCAGTATTTT.

V usage is TRBV7-6 and J usage is TRBJ2-7; 14 bases line up with TRBD2. This CDR3 region has 16 residues. Trimming at V came to 4 bases and at J to 3 bases, leaving 5 bases not matched to a gene. CDR1 and CDR2 (germline): SGHVS, FNYEAQ. In DNA form, the CDR3 reads TGTGCCAGCAGCTCGGGACTAGCGGGGGCCAACTACGAGCAGTACTTC. Translating gives CASSSGLAGANYEQYF.

The chain couples TRBV11-2 to TRBJ1-2; 7 nucleotides agree with TRBD1. V dropped 5 bases and J dropped 5; count of bases not matched to a gene: 5. There are 13 residues in the CDR3. In germline, CDR1 is SGHAT, CDR2 FQNNGV. CDR3 loop: CASSPGTAYGYTF. CDR3 bases: TGTGCCAGCAGCCCTGGGACAGCTTATGGCTACACCTTC. Together with reference TRBV11-2 and TRBJ1-2, the CDR3 gives the full variable domain: EAGVAQSPRYKIIEKRQSVAFWCNPISGHATLYWYQQILGQGPKLLIQFQNNGVVDDSQLPKDRFSAERLKGVDSTLKIQPAKLEDSAVYLCASSPGTAYGYTFGSGTRLTVV.

The chain links TRBV6-5 to TRBJ2-5, with 9 bases aligning to TRBD1. With V trimmed by 5 bases and J by 4 bases, 8 bases remained unmatched. This CDR3 is 15 amino acids long. Germline-derived CDR1 and CDR2 are MNHEY and SVGAGI. The CDR3 sequence is CASSTGTGLGETQYF. CDR3 sequence (DNA): TGTGCCAGCAGTACCGGGACAGGGTTGGGAGAGACCCAGTACTTC.

The chain employs TRBV4-2 and TRBJ2-3; 11 bases agree with TRBD2. The length of the CDR3 is 17 residues. V was pared by 2 bases and J by 2 bases, with 6 bases of the junction left unmatched. Germline V gene sequence: CDR1 LGHNA, CDR2 YNFKEQ. Here the CDR3 DNA reads TGTGCCAGCAGCCAACCCACTAGCGGGGGCGACACAGATACGCAGTATTTT. Protein: CASSQPTSGGDTDTQYF.

The chain is built from TRBV2 and TRBJ2-6, with D tentatively TRBD1 (6 bases). The germline V and J ends were trimmed by 7 bases and 1 base, with 11 bases remaining between them. CDR1 SNHLY and CDR2 FYNNEI come from the germline V gene. This CDR3 spans 15 amino acids. CDR3 nucleotides: TGTGCCAGCACCCGAAGGGGGTCTGGGGCCAACGTCCTGACTTTC. As protein: CASTRRGSGANVLTF.

The rearrangement joins TRBV19 to TRBJ2-7, with TRBD2 matching 7 bases. Germline V gene sequence: CDR1 LNHDA, CDR2 SQIVND (reference sequence). J lost 2 bases, V lost 6 bases, and 13 bases had no gene match. This CDR3 region has 16 residues. The CDR3 DNA is TGTGCCAGTAGGACTAGCCACCGCTTAATTACCTACGAGCAGTACTTC. Its protein is CASRTSHRLITYEQYF. Complete variable domain (other parts from reference TRBV19 and TRBJ2-7): DGGITQSPKYLFRKEGQNVTLSCEQNLNHDAMYWYRQDPGQGLRLIYYSQIVNDFQKGDIAEGYSVSREKKESFPLTVTSAQKNPTAFYLCASRTSHRLITYEQYFGPGTRLTVT.

The rearrangement joins TRBV18 to TRBJ1-4; D remains unclear. There are 12 residues in the CDR3. The germline CDR1 and CDR2 sequences are KGHSH and LQKENI. Trimming removed 2 bases at V and 8 bases at J, with 6 bases between. The chain's CDR3 is CASSPIREKLFF. The CDR3 DNA reads TGTGCCAGCTCACCAATCCGGGAAAAACTGTTTTTT.

This chain uses TRBV6-6 with TRBJ1-4; D is possibly TRBD1 (6 bases). The CDR3 is made up of 14 amino acids. Germline V gene sequence: CDR1 MNHNY, CDR2 SVGAGI (reference sequence). The V and J ends lost 2 bases and 10 bases respectively, with 14 bases between them. CDR3 nucleotides: TGTGCCAGCAGTTACCTTAGGGACAAAGGAAAACTGTTTTTT. This translates into CASSYLRDKGKLFF.

The chain links TRBV27 to TRBJ2-5; D is uncertain. Germline V gene sequence: CDR1 MNHEY, CDR2 SMNVEV (reference sequence). This CDR3 comprises 11 residues. Trimming left V 9 bases short and J 3 bases short, with 8 bases between. CDR3 sequence: CARREKETQYF. The DNA for the CDR3 is TGTGCCAGGAGAGAAAAAGAGACCCAGTACTTC.

There are a few counts of this clone. The rearrangement joins TRBV4-1 to TRBJ1-1; no firm D call. Per the germline V gene, CDR1 is MGHRA and CDR2 is YSYEKL. CDR3 length equals 13 residues. V was cut by 4 bases and J by 2 bases, with 8 bases left in between. CDR3 coding DNA: TGCGCCAGCAGCCTTTTTACTAACACTGAAGCTTTCTTT. It encodes CASSLFTNTEAFF.

On this clone itself: Compared with germline, one end of the junction differs, possibly owing to a read error. The chain joins TRBV10-2 to TRBJ1-1, with TRBD1 matching over 7 bases. This CDR3 is 15 amino acids long. Germline lookup yields CDR1 WSHSY and CDR2 SAAADI. CDR3 protein: CVSSEGALLGTEAFF. In DNA, the CDR3 is TGCGTCAGCAGTGAGGGGGCCCTCTTAGGAACTGAAGCTTTCTTT.

The CDR3 reads CAWEKLVLGSYEQYF. The CDR3 nucleotides read TGTGCCTGGGAAAAACTAGTATTGGGCTCCTACGAGCAGTACTTC. V usage is TRBV30 and J usage is TRBJ2-7; a possible D gene is TRBD2 (5 bases). Looked up from germline, CDR1 is GTSNPN and CDR2 is SVGIG (reference sequence). This CDR3 has 15 residues. The V and J ends lost 5 bases and 0 bases respectively, with 17 bases between them.

The CDR3, as DNA: TGTGCCATCAGTGAGTCGACAGGGGGCCTTTCACCCCTCCACTTT. It yields the protein CAISESTGGLSPLHF. J is TRBJ1-6 and V is TRBV10-3, with TRBD1 identical over 10 bases. There are 15 residues in the CDR3. Germline CDR1 and CDR2: ENHRY and SYGVKD. The V and J ends lost 0 bases and 9 bases, in that order; junction bases with no gene match: 2.

The chain combines TRBV27 with TRBJ1-6, with D unclear. V was shortened by 6 bases and J by 10 bases, with 16 bases between the two germline ends. Germline lookup yields CDR1 MNHEY and CDR2 SMNVEV (reference sequence). This CDR3 spans 14 amino acids. The CDR3, as DNA: TGTGCCAGCAGCTCCTACTCGGGAGGCTCACCCCTCCACTTT. This translates into CASSSYSGGSPLHF.

V gene TRBV30 combines with J gene TRBJ1-1; D not resolved. Trimming left V 2 bases short and J 0 bases short, with 4 bases between. This CDR3 has 12 amino acids. Per the germline V gene, CDR1 is GTSNPN and CDR2 is SVGIG (reference sequence). The chain's CDR3 is CAWSFMNTEAFF. DNA of the CDR3: TGTGCCTGGAGTTTCATGAACACTGAAGCTTTCTTT.

V and J are TRBV11-2 and TRBJ2-5; 9 bases fit TRBD1. The J call may be in error: the DNA end matches TRBJ2-7 better. The germline V gene has CDR1 SGHAT and CDR2 FQNNGV. CDR3 size: 13 residues. The CDR3 bases are TGTGCCAGCAGCCCAGGGACAGGGTCCGAGCAGTACTTC. As protein: CASSPGTGSEQYF.

This clone was observed once. The chain couples TRBV1 to TRBJ2-1; the D call in the table, TRBD2, was not verified against the DNA. TRBV1 counts as a pseudogene. The CDR3 consists of 15 residues. The CDR3 protein is CTKRRLAGEYNEQFF. CDR3 coding DNA: TGCACCAAGCGACGACTAGCGGGAGAATACAATGAGCAGTTCTTC.

This clone was observed a few times. The CDR3 region has the DNA TGTGCCAGCAGCTTAGTCCAGGGGCGGTACACCGGGGAGCTGTTTTTT. Translation gives CASSLVQGRYTGELFF. The rearrangement links TRBV11-3 to TRBJ2-2; tentatively, D is TRBD1 (6 bases). The CDR3 spans 16 residues. Germline loops: CDR1 SGHNT, CDR2 YENEEA. V lost 1 base and J 3 bases, leaving 12 bases between the germline ends.

V usage is TRBV2 and J usage is TRBJ2-2; D possibly corresponds to TRBD1 (5 bases). The V gene's germline CDR1 is SNHLY and CDR2 FYNNEI. The ends were cut back, 6 bases at V and 0 bases at J, with 8 bases in the middle. The CDR3 is made up of 14 amino acids. CDR3 sequence (DNA): TGTGCCAGCAGGGACACTTCGAACACCGGGGAGCTGTTTTTT. It encodes CASRDTSNTGELFF.

This clone was observed a single time. The chain is built from TRBV19 and TRBJ1-2; TRBD1 agrees at 7 bases. Per germline, CDR1 LNHDA and CDR2 SQIVND (reference sequence). The CDR3 length is 15 residues. V gave up 11 bases and J gave up 0 bases; unmatched junction bases: 12. This chain's CDR3 is CALLMGQHANYGYTF. The CDR3 DNA sequence: TGTGCCCTACTTATGGGACAGCATGCTAACTATGGCTACACCTTC.

This clone is a singleton in its sample. In nucleotides, the CDR3 is TGTGCCAGCTCACCACCGGCGTATGCAAGAAACAGATCTTTCTCCTACGAGCAGTACTTC. Its protein product is CASSPPAYARNRSFSYEQYF. This chain joins TRBV18 and TRBJ2-7; D is uncertain. The CDR3 has 20 residues. V gave up 0 bases and J gave up 0 bases, with 24 bases separating them. Per germline, CDR1 KGHSH and CDR2 LQKENI.

The chain carries TRBV9 and TRBJ2-3; 8 positions agree with TRBD2. The CDR3 has 18 residues. Germline V gene data show CDR1 as SGDLS and CDR2 as YYNGEE. Germline trimming cut 0 bases from V and 1 base from J; bases unmatched to any gene: 10. CDR3 amino acids: CASSVGRLAGYGTDTQYF. The CDR3 nucleotides read TGTGCCAGCAGCGTAGGTCGTCTAGCGGGCTACGGCACAGATACGCAGTATTTT.

This chain joins TRBV30 and TRBJ2-5, with D perhaps TRBD1 (6 bases). CDR1 is GTSNPN and CDR2 is SVGIG in the germline V gene (reference sequence). The V end was cut by 0 bases, the J end by 7 bases, with 18 bases between. The CDR3 has 15 amino acids. CDR3: CAWSVQLGARGTQYF. CDR3 DNA: TGTGCCTGGAGTGTACAGTTGGGGGCCCGAGGGACCCAGTACTTC.

The chain links TRBV19 to TRBJ2-7, with 10 bases matching TRBD2. The junction had 7 bases not matched to a gene; V was cut back by 6 bases and J by 2 bases. The V gene's germline CDR1 is LNHDA and CDR2 SQIVND (reference sequence). The CDR3 loop spans 15 amino acids. DNA of the CDR3: TGTGCCAGTAGAACAAGCGGGGGGGGAGCCTACGAGCAGTACTTC. Its translation: CASRTSGGGAYEQYF.

V and J are TRBV30 and TRBJ2-4; perhaps TRBD2 as D (5 bases). V was shortened by 3 bases and J by 8 bases, with 17 bases between the two germline ends. The CDR3 extends over 14 amino acids. Per germline, CDR1 GTSNPN and CDR2 SVGIG (reference sequence). In DNA form, the CDR3 reads TGTGCCTGGAGGGTAGGCCCCCACGGGGACATTCAGTACTTC. Encoded protein: CAWRVGPHGDIQYF.

This chain links TRBV6-1 with TRBJ1-2, with 9 bases that match TRBD1. The V and J ends lost 10 bases and 3 bases, in that order; junction bases with no gene match: 6. CDR1 MNHNS and CDR2 SASEGT come from the germline V gene. The CDR3 is 13 residues long. CDR3: CATKTGGDYGYTF. The CDR3 DNA reads TGTGCCACAAAAACAGGGGGCGACTATGGCTACACCTTC.

Here the CDR3 DNA reads TGTGCCAGTAGTATAGAAAACTACAGGGGAATTGGAAACATTCAGTACTTC. Translation gives CASSIENYRGIGNIQYF. The chain combines TRBV19 with TRBJ2-4; 7 bases line up with TRBD1. Trimming removed 0 bases from V and 6 bases from J; junction bases left unmatched: 11. In germline, CDR1 is LNHDA, CDR2 SQIVND (reference sequence). The CDR3 spans 17 residues.

The rearrangement links TRBV4-3 to TRBJ1-3, with 8 bases lining up with TRBD1. The CDR3 runs to 17 residues. The J segment lost 0 bases and the V segment lost 1 base, leaving 5 bases of the junction unmatched. Germline V gene lookup returns CDR1 LGHNA and CDR2 YSLEER. This chain's CDR3 is CASSQASGQVSGNTIYF. Written as DNA, the CDR3 is TGCGCCAGCAGCCAAGCCTCGGGACAGGTCTCTGGAAACACCATATATTTT.